Presented here are 27 T cell receptor beta chains from one specimen sequenced in a study of Ad26.COV2.S vaccination and SARS-CoV-2 variants. Sequencing was performed with immunoSEQ multiplex PCR; in TCRdb, only in-frame clones are kept and a portion is missing. The sample consists of a few hundred thousand clones, around 85% of them appearing once. Regarding treatment: 15 to 20 received Ad26.COV2.S at low or high dose, single or two shots; 5 received placebo; per-sample allocation not given. Day 63 after the first injection of vaccine or placebo was the sampling time. The sequencing used peripheral blood, collected in a trial of Ad26.COV2.S vaccine versus placebo. Receptors originate from a person between 18 and 65 years old who received the Ad26.COV2.S COVID-19 vaccine or a placebo.

About this clone itself: At one end the junction does not follow the germline gene, possibly because of a read error. The J gene is TRBJ2-7, the V gene TRBV6-1, with D uncertain. The CDR3 contains 16 residues. The germline CDR1 and CDR2 sequences are MNHNS and SASEGT. The CDR3 DNA sequence: TGTGCCAGCAGCGAAGGGCCCTACCCCTTTATCCACGAGCAGTACTTC. As protein: CASSEGPYPFIHEQYF.

The gene calls are TRBV18 and TRBJ2-7; D remains unclear. Trimming removed 2 bases from V and 3 bases from J, with 23 bases in between. This CDR3 region has 18 residues. Per the germline V gene, CDR1 is KGHSH and CDR2 is LQKENI. DNA of the CDR3: TGTGCCAGCTCACCAAGCTTAAAAACAGCCAGTCCCATCTACGAGCAGTACGTC. Its protein product is CASSPSLKTASPIYEQYV.

This rearrangement joins TRBV6-1 to TRBJ2-3; D remains unclear. This CDR3 spans 15 amino acids. V lost 1 base and J lost 0, with 8 bases in between. Looked up from germline, CDR1 is MNHNS and CDR2 is SASEGT. The CDR3 DNA reads as TGTGCCAGCAGTGAAGAGGTGGCTAGCACAGATACGCAGTATTTT. It yields the protein CASSEEVASTDTQYF.

V usage is TRBV5-1 and J usage is TRBJ1-4, with D possibly matching TRBD1 (6 bases). The CDR3 has 16 residues. Germline-derived CDR1 and CDR2 are SGHRS and YFSETQ. V gave up 0 bases and J gave up 4 bases, with 13 bases separating them. The CDR3 region is CASSLVGGTNNEKLFF. CDR3 in DNA: TGCGCCAGCAGCTTGGTGGGCGGGACAAATAATGAAAAACTGTTTTTT.

This clone was seen only once. The CDR3 protein is CASSYSGNSADTQYF. CDR3 DNA: TGTGCCAGCAGTTACTCGGGAAATAGCGCAGATACGCAGTATTTT. The gene calls are TRBV6-2 or TRBV6-3 and TRBJ2-3; a possible D gene is TRBD2 (5 bases). The germline V gene encodes CDR1 MNHEY and CDR2 SVGEGT. Trimming stripped 0 bases from V and 4 bases from J, with 11 bases between. There are 15 residues in the CDR3.

The gene calls are TRBV6-5 and TRBJ2-1, with D tentatively TRBD2 (6 bases). V lost 0 bases to trimming and J lost 1 base, with 7 bases between them. This CDR3 is built from 15 residues. CDR1 and CDR2 from the germline V gene are MNHEY and SVGAGI. The CDR3 protein is CASSYSSGSYNEQFF. CDR3 sequence (DNA): TGTGCCAGCAGTTACTCTAGCGGATCCTACAATGAGCAGTTCTTC.

In DNA, the CDR3 is TGTGCCAGCATCCTGGCCCATTCCTACAATGAGCAGTTCTTC. Encoded protein: CASILAHSYNEQFF. The chain recombines TRBV7-9 with TRBJ2-1; D gene ambiguous. Germline CDR1 SEHNR, CDR2 FQNEAQ (reference sequence). Between the trimmed V and J ends, which lost 7 bases and 1 base, there was a span of 11 bases. CDR3 size: 14 residues. Complete variable domain (other parts from reference TRBV7-9 and TRBJ2-1): DTGVSQNPRHKITKRGQNVTFRCDPISEHNRLYWYRQTLGQGPEFLTYFQNEAQLEKSRLLSDRFSAERPKGSFSTLEIQRTEQGDSAMYLCASILAHSYNEQFFGPGTRLTVL.

The V and J genes are TRBV4-3 and TRBJ2-7, with 8 bases identical to TRBD1. The germline V gene has CDR1 LGHNA and CDR2 YSLEER. The CDR3 extends over 14 amino acids. V shed 9 bases, J shed 1 base, and the junction held 8 bases outside the gene matches. CDR3 sequence: CARLRGRRSYEQYF. In nucleotides, the CDR3 is TGCGCCAGGCTCAGGGGGCGCAGGTCCTACGAGCAGTACTTC.

This clone was seen just once. The V and J genes are TRBV18 and TRBJ1-1; TRBD1 is a possible D gene (6 bases). CDR3 length equals 14 residues. V was trimmed by 6 bases and J by 6 bases, leaving 17 bases between them. The germline CDR1 and CDR2 sequences are KGHSH and LQKENI. As DNA, the CDR3 is TGTGCCAGCTCCTTTGCCTCAGGGGCCGCTGAAGCTTTCTTT. Its translation is CASSFASGAAEAFF.

The chain employs TRBV18 and TRBJ1-1; D remains ambiguous. This CDR3 contains 13 residues. V gave up 5 bases and J gave up 4 bases, with 11 bases separating them. Germline V gives CDR1 KGHSH, CDR2 LQKENI. The CDR3 DNA is TGTGCCAGCTCAAGATCCGACCCCACTGAAGCTTTCTTT. Residues: CASSRSDPTEAFF.

The chain combines TRBV4-3 with TRBJ1-1, with 7 bases fitting TRBD1. CDR1 is LGHNA and CDR2 is YSLEER in the germline V gene. This CDR3 is built from 16 residues. V lost 0 bases, J lost 6 bases, and 10 bases stayed unmatched. CDR3 region: CASSQDRTGGAAEAFF. The CDR3 nucleotides are TGCGCCAGCAGCCAAGATCGGACAGGTGGAGCGGCTGAAGCTTTCTTT.

V and J are TRBV19 and TRBJ2-2, with TRBD1 matching 7 bases. With V trimmed by 6 bases and J by 5 bases, 12 bases remained unmatched. Germline V gives CDR1 LNHDA, CDR2 SQIVND (reference sequence). The CDR3 length is 16 residues. The CDR3 DNA reads as TGTGCCAGTAGGCCCCGTGGAACAGGGGTGACCGGGGAGCTGTTTTTT. Translation gives CASRPRGTGVTGELFF.

This clone has more than one count but fewer than ten. The chain joins TRBV19 to TRBJ1-2, with TRBD1 matching over 7 bases. Germline V gene sequence: CDR1 LNHDA, CDR2 SQIVND (reference sequence). This CDR3 spans 14 amino acids. V shed 5 bases, J shed 4 bases, and the junction held 7 bases outside the gene matches. The CDR3 DNA sequence: TGTGCCAGTAGTCCCCCGGGACAGCTCTATGGCTACACCTTC. This sequence encodes CASSPPGQLYGYTF.

V usage is TRBV4-3 and J usage is TRBJ1-6, with 8 bases matching TRBD1. The CDR3 has 15 amino acids. The germline V gene has CDR1 LGHNA and CDR2 YSLEER. The trim removed 5 bases at V and 10 bases at J, leaving 10 bases unmatched. The CDR3: CASSGGQGIRSPLHF. CDR3 nucleotide sequence: TGCGCCAGCAGCGGAGGACAGGGTATAAGATCACCCCTCCACTTT.

This clone was seen a handful of times. The genes are TRBV6-6 and TRBJ2-5; TRBD2 aligns across 11 bases. The CDR3 has 14 amino acids. J gave up 3 bases and V 6 bases, and 3 bases lay outside the gene matches. Germline assignment: CDR1 MNHNY and CDR2 SVGAGI (reference sequence). The CDR3 DNA follows: TGTGCCAGCAGGGGGACTAGCGGTAAAGAGACCCAGTACTTC. Translation gives CASRGTSGKETQYF.

Comment on this clone: Its ends do not fully match the called genes, so a read error is possible. This chain links TRBV7-2 with TRBJ1-6; possibly TRBD1 for D (6 bases). The germline gives CDR1 SGHTA, CDR2 FQGNSA. The CDR3 is 18 amino acids. CDR3 amino acids: CASSLVRGRTEYNSPLHF. Written as DNA, the CDR3 is TGTGCCAGCAGCTTAGTAAGGGGGAGGACTGAGTATAATTCCCCCCTCCACTTT.

In its sample, this clone was seen once. J is TRBJ2-1 and V is TRBV24-1; 11 bases map to TRBD2. Germline CDR1 reads KGHDR; CDR2 reads SFDVKD. This CDR3 spans 14 amino acids. V lost 10 bases and J lost 3; bases outside the gene matches: 4. The CDR3 loop is CATTSGRDYNEQFF. The DNA for the CDR3 is TGTGCCACTACTAGCGGGAGAGACTACAATGAGCAGTTCTTC.

V gene TRBV30 combines with J gene TRBJ2-3, with 8 bases fitting TRBD2. The germline CDR1 and CDR2 sequences are GTSNPN and SVGIG (reference sequence). V gave up 5 bases and J gave up 1 base; unmatched junction bases: 5. CDR3 length equals 14 residues. The CDR3 DNA is TGTGCCTGGGCCCCGGGACTAGGCACAGATACGCAGTATTTT. Protein: CAWAPGLGTDTQYF.

V is TRBV5-1 and J is TRBJ2-3, with 14 bases matching TRBD2. Trimming cost V 0 bases and J 4 bases; bases outside gene matches: 4. The germline V gene has CDR1 SGHRS and CDR2 YFSETQ. The CDR3 is 17 residues long. CDR3 residues: CASSLAGTSGGSDTQYF. DNA for the CDR3: TGCGCCAGCAGCTTGGCTGGGACTAGCGGGGGTTCAGATACGCAGTATTTT.

V gene TRBV9 combines with J gene TRBJ1-6; tentative D call: TRBD1 (5 bases). Trimming took 3 bases from V and 7 from J, leaving 14 bases between them. The CDR3 has 15 amino acids. In germline, CDR1 is SGDLS, CDR2 YYNGEE. CDR3 sequence reads: CASSATGTANSPLHF. CDR3 DNA sequence: TGTGCCAGCAGCGCCACCGGGACGGCAAATTCACCCCTCCACTTT. Supplemented by reference TRBV9 and TRBJ1-6, the full variable domain reads DSGVTQTPKHLITATGQRVTLRCSPRSGDLSVYWYQQSLDQGLQFLIQYYNGEERAKGNILERFSAQQFPDLHSELNLSSLELGDSALYFCASSATGTANSPLHFGNGTRLTVT.

This chain links TRBV6-4 with TRBJ2-2; possible D gene TRBD1, 5 bases. CDR1 MRHNA and CDR2 SNTAGT come from the germline V gene. The CDR3 is 18 amino acids. V gave up 4 bases and J gave up 2 bases, with 20 bases separating them. The DNA of the CDR3 is TGTGCCAGCAGTGCCATACCGCAGGGCTCCCAAAACACCGGGGAGCTGTTTTTT. Translation: CASSAIPQGSQNTGELFF.

The chain recombines TRBV4-3 with TRBJ2-1; TRBD2 matches at 10 bases. Germline V CDR1 and CDR2: LGHNA, YSLEER. The length of the CDR3 is 21 residues. V lost 0 bases and J lost 1; bases outside the gene matches: 15. CDR3 in amino acids: CASSQEFLGISGGLSYNEQFF. CDR3 nucleotides: TGCGCCAGCAGCCAAGAATTCCTTGGGATTAGCGGGGGGTTGTCCTACAATGAGCAGTTCTTC.

Remarks on this clone: The identical CDR3 is also encoded by other nucleotide sequences in the sample. V gene TRBV7-9 combines with J gene TRBJ1-4; D is unresolved. Deletions cut 3 bases from V and 1 base from J, with 6 bases between. CDR1 is SEHNR and CDR2 is FQNEAQ in the germline V gene (reference sequence). The CDR3 is 14 residues long. The DNA of the CDR3 is TGTGCCAGCAGCTTGGGAGGAACTAATGAAAAACTGTTTTTT. Translation gives CASSLGGTNEKLFF. Complete variable domain (other parts from reference TRBV7-9 and TRBJ1-4): DTGVSQNPRHKITKRGQNVTFRCDPISEHNRLYWYRQTLGQGPEFLTYFQNEAQLEKSRLLSDRFSAERPKGSFSTLEIQRTEQGDSAMYLCASSLGGTNEKLFFGSGTQLSVL.

The chain combines TRBV24-1 with TRBJ2-1; D tentatively reads TRBD1 or TRBD2 (5 bases each). V gave up 7 bases and J gave up 10 bases, with 13 bases separating them. Germline CDR1 reads KGHDR; CDR2 reads SFDVKD. The CDR3 is made up of 12 amino acids. The CDR3 DNA sequence: TGTGCCACCAGCGTCGCGTGGGGGGAGCAGTTCTTC. Residues: CATSVAWGEQFF.

V and J are TRBV15 and TRBJ2-2, with TRBD1 matching 7 bases. V lost 1 base to trimming and J lost 5 bases; unmatched junction nucleotides: 19. Germline V gene sequence: CDR1 LNHNV, CDR2 YYDKDF (reference sequence). This CDR3 contains 20 residues. CDR3 sequence reads: CATSRVEGGAWRKTTGELFF. CDR3 DNA sequence: TGTGCCACCAGCAGAGTGGAAGGGGGCGCGTGGAGAAAAACTACCGGGGAGCTGTTTTTT.

J is TRBJ2-1 and V is TRBV6-6, with 9 bases matching TRBD1. Unmatched junction bases numbered 11, after V lost 6 bases and J lost 8 bases. Germline V gives CDR1 MNHNY, CDR2 SVGAGI (reference sequence). CDR3 length: 15 amino acids. This CDR3 is CASRTTGTGHHEQFF. The CDR3 DNA sequence: TGTGCCAGCAGGACAACCGGGACAGGGCATCATGAGCAGTTCTTC.

The V and J genes are TRBV27 and TRBJ2-3, with no clear D. The CDR3 is 14 residues long. V dropped 4 bases and J dropped 10 bases, with 18 bases sitting between them. Germline CDR1 and CDR2: MNHEY and SMNVEV (reference sequence). The CDR3 DNA reads as TGTGCCAGCAGTTATTCTCCCCTGGGTACAGCGCAGTATTTT. It yields the protein CASSYSPLGTAQYF.